The 21 T cell receptor beta chains in this list originate from one sample, sequenced in a study of Tregs in tolerant kidney transplant recipients. These receptors' targets are unknown. Recipient PBMCs carried a CFSE label and met irradiated graft donor PBMCs for five to seven days before FACS sorting. The repertoire was sequenced with immunoSEQ multiplex PCR; TCRdb's copy has only in-frame clones and lacks some. Its table records hundreds of clones. The sequencing here drew on CD4+ T cells from blood cultured with allogeneic cells, taken before the transplant. These receptor sequences come from a human patient who received a combined kidney and bone marrow transplant.

Its frequency marks this clone as large. Read coverage stops 3 residues before the CDR3 terminus; the germline J gene supplies the remainder. The chain joins TRBV29-1 to TRBJ2-5, with TRBD2 matching over 8 bases. The CDR3 loop spans 15 amino acids. V lost 3 bases and J lost 5; bases outside the gene matches: 11. Germline V gene lookup returns CDR1 SQVTM and CDR2 ANQGSEA. The CDR3 DNA, read in part, is TGCAGCGTTGAGGGGGCGCAGACTAGCGACGAGACC. Translating gives CSVEGAQTSDET. The complete CDR3 reads CSVEGAQTSDETQYF. The whole variable domain, filled in from reference TRBV29-1 and TRBJ2-5, reads SAVISQKPSRDICQRGTSLTIQCQVDSQVTMMFWYRQQPGQSLTLIATANQGSEATYESGFVIDKFPISRPNLTFSTLTVSNMSPEDSSIYLCSVEGAQTSDETQYFGPGTRLLVL.

About this clone: Read coverage stops 3 residues before the CDR3 terminus; the germline J gene supplies the remainder. The V and J genes are TRBV15 and TRBJ2-1; 8 bases line up with TRBD1. The CDR3 has 14 amino acids. V trimming: 5 bases; J trimming: 7 bases; junction bases outside the gene matches: 7. Germline CDR1 and CDR2: LNHNV and YYDKDF (reference sequence). The sequenced part of the CDR3 DNA is TGTGCCACCAGCGGAGGACAGGGTGGGAATGAG. This sequence encodes CATSGGQGGNE. The entire CDR3 protein reads CATSGGQGGNEQFF.

This clone is medium-sized (0.01 to 0.1%) by frequency. The CDR3 end falls 3 residues outside the read, so it is completed with the germline J gene. The rearrangement links TRBV9 to TRBJ2-5; D is perhaps TRBD1 or TRBD2 (5 bases each). This CDR3 contains 16 residues. V was pared by 0 bases and J by 5 bases, with 17 bases between. Germline assignment: CDR1 SGDLS and CDR2 YYNGEE. CDR3 DNA, as far as it was read: TGTGCCAGCAGCGTAGGGGGATCAGGGAGACGCGAGACC. This translates into CASSVGGSGRRET. The complete CDR3 sequence is CASSVGGSGRRETQYF.

A remark on this clone: The read finishes 3 residues shy of the CDR3 end, and the germline J gene is used to complete it. The genes are TRBV4-2 and TRBJ2-1; D is possibly TRBD1 (5 bases). Looked up from germline, CDR1 is LGHNA and CDR2 is YNFKEQ. CDR3 size: 14 residues. V dropped 5 bases and J dropped 8 bases, with 16 bases sitting between them. The CDR3 spells CASSGSTTGDEQFF. CDR3 DNA, as far as it was read: TGTGCCAGCAGCGGCTCAACTACAGGCGATGAG.

This clone is identified as medium-sized from frequency. The CDR3 extends 3 residues past the end of the read, so its final part is completed from the germline J gene. This sequence joins TRBV10-3 and TRBJ2-5; 10 bases align to TRBD1. The CDR3 contains 14 residues. Germline values: CDR1 ENHRY, CDR2 SYGVKD. V shed 10 bases, J shed 3 bases, and the junction held 8 bases outside the gene matches. CDR3 DNA, as far as it was read: TGTGCCACGATGAGGGGGACAGGGGAAGAGACC. This translates into CATMRGTGEET. The whole CDR3 sequence reads CATMRGTGEETQYF.

This clone is labeled medium-sized based on frequency. The read ends 3 residues early relative to the CDR3; the germline J gene fills the gap. The chain employs TRBV28 and TRBJ2-3; possibly TRBD1 for D (5 bases). The CDR3 runs 14 residues. Trimming cost V 6 bases and J 1 base, with 11 bases left between them. Germline CDR1 reads MDHEN; CDR2 reads SYDVKM. The part of the CDR3 DNA that was read is TGTGCCAGCAGAACCCAGGGCCGCACAGATACG. It translates to CASRTQGRTDT. The CDR3 in its entirety is CASRTQGRTDTQYF.

This clone ranks as medium-sized in terms of frequency. The CDR3 end is not reached by the read, which stops 3 residues before it; the germline J gene fills it in. The chain uses TRBV20-1 and TRBJ2-3; 11 bases are shared with TRBD2. Looked up from germline, CDR1 is DFQATT and CDR2 is SNEGSKA (reference sequence). The CDR3 runs 15 residues. The trim removed 0 bases at V and 4 bases at J, leaving 3 bases unmatched. CDR3 DNA (partial): TGCAGTGCTAGAGACGGGACTAGCGGTCCAGATACG. Amino acid sequence: CSARDGTSGPDT. The whole CDR3 protein is CSARDGTSGPDTQYF.

This clone registers medium-sized (0.01 to 0.1%) by frequency. The read ends 3 residues early relative to the CDR3; the germline J gene fills the gap. This chain uses TRBV7-8 with TRBJ2-1; D is ambiguous. V was trimmed by 11 bases and J by 1 base, leaving 12 bases between them. CDR1 is SGHVS, CDR2 FQNEAQ, per germline. CDR3 length: 13 residues. CDR3 sequence reads: CAPPVKSYNEQFF. CDR3 DNA, as far as it was read: TGTGCCCCCCCAGTCAAGTCCTACAATGAG.

The sequenced part of the CDR3 DNA is TGTGCCAGCAGTTTAGAGGGGAGGGTTGTGGGGGGC. Amino acid sequence: CASSLEGRVVGG. The complete CDR3 protein is CASSLEGRVVGGYTF. This rearrangement joins TRBV28 to TRBJ1-2; a possible D gene is TRBD1 (5 bases). The CDR3 goes on 3 residues after the read ends, and that part is filled in from the germline J gene. CDR1 is MDHEN and CDR2 is SYDVKM in the germline V gene. The CDR3 covers 15 residues.

By frequency, this clone registers large. The CDR3 end falls 3 residues outside the read, so it is completed with the germline J gene. The J gene is TRBJ1-2, the V gene TRBV30; no reliable D call. The germline V gene encodes CDR1 GTSNPN and CDR2 SVGIG (reference sequence). CDR3 length equals 13 residues. The V and J ends lost 2 bases and 0 bases respectively, with 7 bases between them. This chain's CDR3 is CAWSLTANYGYTF. CDR3 DNA, as far as it was read: TGTGCCTGGAGTCTCACAGCTAACTATGGC. The complete variable domain, with remaining parts taken from reference TRBV30 and TRBJ1-2, reads SQTIHQWPATLVQPVGSPLSLECTVEGTSNPNLYWYRQAAGRGLQLLFYSVGIGQISSEVPQNLSASRPQDRQFILSSKKLLLSDSGFYLCAWSLTANYGYTFGSGTRLTVV.

Its frequency marks this clone as large. The read ends 3 residues early relative to the CDR3; the germline J gene fills the gap. This chain uses TRBV30 with TRBJ1-2, with D possibly TRBD1 on 5 matching bases. Trimming removed 3 bases at V and 6 bases at J, with 17 bases between. Germline V gives CDR1 GTSNPN, CDR2 SVGIG (reference sequence). The CDR3 has 14 amino acids. CDR3 sequence: CAWREVWGRDGYTF. CDR3 DNA (partial): TGTGCCTGGAGAGAAGTGTGGGGCCGGGATGGC.

By frequency, this clone is medium-sized (0.01 to 0.1%). The read ends 3 residues early relative to the CDR3; the germline J gene fills the gap. The chain combines TRBV9 with TRBJ2-3; the D gene could be TRBD1 or TRBD2 (7 bases each). In germline, CDR1 is SGDLS, CDR2 YYNGEE. The CDR3 has 16 residues. The V end lost 4 bases, the J end lost 4 bases, and 19 bases lay between the germline ends. This chain's CDR3 is CASSLRQGGASDTQYF. CDR3 DNA (partial): TGTGCCAGCAGCTTAAGACAGGGAGGGGCGTCAGATACG.

Frequency places this clone as large (0.1 to 1%). CDR3 in amino acids: CASSQGLSGELFF. CDR3 DNA (partial): TGTGCCAGCAGCCAAGGGCTCTCCGGGGAG. The gene calls are TRBV7-6 and TRBJ2-2; the D is unclear. The read stops 3 residues short of the end of the CDR3; the missing end is completed from the germline J gene. This CDR3 is built from 13 residues. V was trimmed by 5 bases and J by 6 bases, leaving 10 bases between them. Germline CDR1 reads SGHVS; CDR2 reads FNYEAQ.

CDR3 region: CASTRLAGKTHEQFF. The sequenced part of the CDR3 DNA is TGTGCCAGTACTCGACTAGCGGGAAAAACGCATGAG. The chain combines TRBV6-4 with TRBJ2-1, with 11 positions matching TRBD2. The missing CDR3 end, 3 residues past where the read stops, is filled in from the germline J gene. The J segment lost 8 bases and the V segment lost 9 bases, leaving 12 bases of the junction unmatched. Germline V gene lookup returns CDR1 MRHNA and CDR2 SNTAGT. The CDR3 spans 15 residues.

This clone is identified as medium-sized from frequency. The CDR3 extends 3 residues past the end of the read, so its final part is completed from the germline J gene. This chain connects TRBV29-1 to TRBJ2-7; TRBD2 is a possible D gene (5 bases). The CDR3 has 11 residues. Trimming took off 0 bases at V and 6 bases at J, with 6 bases between the two ends. Germline CDR1 reads SQVTM; CDR2 reads ANQGSEA. CDR3 bases read: TGCAGCGTTGAAGAGCGGGCCGAG. Translating gives CSVEERAE. The whole CDR3 reads CSVEERAEQYF.

This clone counts as large by frequency. The read gets to within 3 residues of the CDR3 end, and the germline J gene fills in the rest. This rearrangement joins TRBV5-4 to TRBJ2-7; TRBD2 agrees at 7 bases. With V trimmed by 1 base and J by 6 bases, 10 bases remained unmatched. The germline CDR1 and CDR2 sequences are SGHNT and YYREEE (reference sequence). The CDR3 has 15 residues. CDR3 sequence reads: CASSLFAGAPREQYF. The DNA read from the CDR3 is TGTGCCAGCAGCTTGTTCGCGGGAGCCCCTCGCGAG. The whole variable domain, remainder taken from reference TRBV5-4 and TRBJ2-7, is ETGVTQSPTHLIKTRGQQVTLRCSSQSGHNTVSWYQQALGQGPQFIFQYYREEENGRGNFPPRFSGLQFPNYSSELNVNALELDDSALYLCASSLFAGAPREQYFGPGTRLTVT.

Frequency places this clone as medium-sized. The read is 3 residues too short to cover the CDR3 end, so that end is filled in from the germline J gene. The V call is TRBV4-1, the J call TRBJ2-3; TRBD2 agrees at 7 bases. The CDR3 is 18 residues long. Germline assignment: CDR1 MGHRA and CDR2 YSYEKL. Trimming cost V 4 bases and J 6 bases; bases outside gene matches: 19. The DNA read from the CDR3 is TGCGCCAGCAGCCGGGGGTTATTGCGGGAGCGGGAAGGTGATACG. Translation gives CASSRGLLREREGDT. The whole CDR3 reads CASSRGLLREREGDTQYF.

In terms of frequency, this clone is medium-sized. The observed sequence ends 3 residues before the CDR3 terminus, with the missing tail filled in from the germline J gene. V usage is TRBV10-3 and J usage is TRBJ1-3, with D possibly TRBD1 on 6 matching bases. V was shortened by 6 bases and J by 0 bases, with 12 bases between the two germline ends. Germline V gene lookup returns CDR1 ENHRY and CDR2 SYGVKD. The CDR3 runs to 15 residues. CDR3 amino acids: CAIRDGQSSGNTIYF. Incomplete CDR3 DNA: TGTGCCATCAGGGATGGACAGAGCTCTGGAAACACC.

Its frequency marks this clone as large. The sequenced fragment ends 3 residues before the CDR3 boundary, so the rest is inferred from the germline J gene. The V and J genes are TRBV10-3 and TRBJ1-1, with 7 bases matching TRBD1. Losses at the gene ends were 4 bases for V and 1 base for J; bases not matched to a gene: 9. Germline V gene sequence: CDR1 ENHRY, CDR2 SYGVKD. The CDR3 is made up of 16 amino acids. CDR3 protein: CAISGQQGRANTEAFF. CDR3 DNA (partial): TGTGCCATCAGTGGGCAACAGGGGAGGGCGAACACTGAA.

To note about this clone: The DNA ends 3 residues before the CDR3 does, and the rest of the CDR3 is filled in from the germline J gene. The chain recombines TRBV30 with TRBJ1-5, with 7 bases identical to TRBD1. J gave up 6 bases and V 2 bases, and 7 bases lay outside the gene matches. The CDR3 consists of 14 residues. From germline, CDR1 is GTSNPN and CDR2 SVGIG (reference sequence). The sequenced CDR3 bases are TGTGCCTGGAGTCGTACAGGGGCGGGTCAGCCC. Translation gives CAWSRTGAGQP. From start to end, the CDR3 is CAWSRTGAGQPQHF. The whole variable domain, remainder taken from reference TRBV30 and TRBJ1-5, is SQTIHQWPATLVQPVGSPLSLECTVEGTSNPNLYWYRQAAGRGLQLLFYSVGIGQISSEVPQNLSASRPQDRQFILSSKKLLLSDSGFYLCAWSRTGAGQPQHFGDGTRLSIL.

Its frequency marks this clone as medium-sized. The missing CDR3 end, 3 residues past where the read stops, is filled in from the germline J gene. The gene calls are TRBV20-1 and TRBJ2-7; possibly TRBD2 for D (6 bases). In germline, CDR1 is DFQATT, CDR2 SNEGSKA (reference sequence). With 0 bases removed from V and 2 bases from J, the gap between germline ends came to 20 bases. This CDR3 contains 17 residues. The part of the CDR3 DNA that was read is TGCAGTGCTAGAGACCCAGCTCCTAGCGTTACCACCTACGAG. Translation gives CSARDPAPSVTTYE. The complete CDR3 sequence is CSARDPAPSVTTYEQYF.